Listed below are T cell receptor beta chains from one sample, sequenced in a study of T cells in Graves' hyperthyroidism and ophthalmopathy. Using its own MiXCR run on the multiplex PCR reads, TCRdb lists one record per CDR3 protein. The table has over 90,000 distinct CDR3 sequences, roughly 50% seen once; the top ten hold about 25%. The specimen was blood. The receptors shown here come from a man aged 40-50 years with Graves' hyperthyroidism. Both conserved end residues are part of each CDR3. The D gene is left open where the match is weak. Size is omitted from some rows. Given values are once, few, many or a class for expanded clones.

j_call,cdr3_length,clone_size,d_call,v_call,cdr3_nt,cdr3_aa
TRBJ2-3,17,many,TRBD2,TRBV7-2,TGTGCCAGCAGCTTAGTTGGTGCGGGGGGGGTCAGAGATACGCAGTATTTT,CASSLVGAGGVRDTQYF
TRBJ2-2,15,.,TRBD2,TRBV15,TGTGCCACCAGCAGCCGGGACTACTACACCGGGGAGCTGTTTTTT,CATSSRDYYTGELFF
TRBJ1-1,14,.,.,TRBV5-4,TGTGCCAGCAGCTTGCAAACAAGGGCCACGGAAGCTCTCTTT,CASSLQTRATEALF
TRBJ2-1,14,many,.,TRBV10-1,TGCGCCAGCAGTGATTGGGGAAGAGACAATGAGCAGTTCTTC,CASSDWGRDNEQFF
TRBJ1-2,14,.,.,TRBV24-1,TGTGCCTGGATTCGATTCAGAACAGGGCTTGGCTACACCTTC,CAWIRFRTGLGYTF
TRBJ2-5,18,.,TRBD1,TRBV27,TGTGCCAGCAGTTCGTGGACAGGGGACGCCGTGGGGGAAGAGACCCAGTACTTC,CASSSWTGDAVGEETQYF
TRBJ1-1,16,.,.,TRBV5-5,TGTGCCAGCAGCCCCTTGGGCACCGGGGGCGTCACGGAAGCTTTCTTT,CASSPLGTGGVTEAFF
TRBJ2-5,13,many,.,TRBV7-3,TGTGCCAGCAGCTTAGGGCCCCAAGAGACCCAGTACTTC,CASSLGPQETQYF
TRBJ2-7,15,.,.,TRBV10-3,TGTGCCATCAGTAACGGACAGTCAAATCTCTACGAGCAGTACTTC,CAISNGQSNLYEQYF
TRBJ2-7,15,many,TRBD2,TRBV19,TGTGCCAGTAGTATCCCGGGGGGATCCTCCTACGAGCAGTACTTC,CASSIPGGSSYEQYF
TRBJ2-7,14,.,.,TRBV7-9,TGTGCCAGCAGCAAACCAGGTCCTAACTACGGGCAGTACTTC,CASSKPGPNYGQYF
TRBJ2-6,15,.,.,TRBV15,TGTGCCACCAGCAGAGAGGGATCCGGGACCTACGTCCTGACTTTC,CATSREGSGTYVLTF
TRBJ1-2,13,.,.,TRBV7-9,TGTGCCAGCATGGAGAACGGAGCCAGCGGCTACACCTTC,CASMENGASGYTF
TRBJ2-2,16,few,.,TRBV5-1,TGCGCCAGCAAGTCACGGGGGGCCCGGGACACCGGGGAGCTGTTTTTT,CASKSRGARDTGELFF
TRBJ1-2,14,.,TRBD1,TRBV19,TGTGCCAGTAGTACCCCGACAGGGTTCTATGGCTACACCTTC,CASSTPTGFYGYTF
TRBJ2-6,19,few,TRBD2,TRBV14,TGTGCCAGCAGCCGGCAAGTGGGCGGGGGGAGCTCTGGGGCCAACGTCCTGACTTTC,CASSRQVGGGSSGANVLTF
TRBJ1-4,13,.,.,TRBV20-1,TGCAATGCTAGTAGACAGCATAATGAAAAACTGTTTTTT,CNASRQHNEKLFF
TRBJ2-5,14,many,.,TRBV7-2,TGTGCCAGCAGCTTAAGCGTATTCCAAGAGACCCAGTACTTC,CASSLSVFQETQYF
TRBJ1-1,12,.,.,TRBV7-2,TGTGCCAGCAGCTCACTAGCGACTGAAGCTTTCTTC,CASSSLATEAFF
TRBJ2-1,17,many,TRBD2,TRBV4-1,TGCGCCAGCAGCCAAGATCCATCAACTAGCGGGTACAATGAGCAGTTCTTC,CASSQDPSTSGYNEQFF
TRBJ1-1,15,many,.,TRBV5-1,TGCGCCAGCAGCATAGGACAGAGGATGAACACTGAAGCTTTCTTT,CASSIGQRMNTEAFF
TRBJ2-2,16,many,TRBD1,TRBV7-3,TGTGCCAGCAGCATTACAGGGGGCCTTAACACCGGGGAGCTGTTTTTT,CASSITGGLNTGELFF